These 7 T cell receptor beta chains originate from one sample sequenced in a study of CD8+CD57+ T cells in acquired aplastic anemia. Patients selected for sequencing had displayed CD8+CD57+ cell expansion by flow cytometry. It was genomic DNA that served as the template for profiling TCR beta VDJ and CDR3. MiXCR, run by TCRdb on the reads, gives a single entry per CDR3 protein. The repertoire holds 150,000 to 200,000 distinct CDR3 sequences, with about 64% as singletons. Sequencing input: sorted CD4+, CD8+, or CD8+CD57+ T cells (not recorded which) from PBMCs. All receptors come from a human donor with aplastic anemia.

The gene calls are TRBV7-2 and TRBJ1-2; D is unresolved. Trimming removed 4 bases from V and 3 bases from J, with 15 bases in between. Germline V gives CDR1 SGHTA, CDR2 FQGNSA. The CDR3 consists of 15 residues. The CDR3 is CASSSSLDGYYGYTF. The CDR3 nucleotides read TGTGCCAGCAGCTCCTCGCTCGACGGATACTATGGCTACACCTTC.

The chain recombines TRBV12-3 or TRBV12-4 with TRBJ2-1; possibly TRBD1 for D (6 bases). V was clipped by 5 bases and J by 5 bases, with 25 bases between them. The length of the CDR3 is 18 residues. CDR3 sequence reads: CASSMRSGTPGNNNEQFF. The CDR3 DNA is TGTGCCAGCAGTATGAGATCCGGGACACCGGGCAATAACAATGAGCAGTTCTTC.

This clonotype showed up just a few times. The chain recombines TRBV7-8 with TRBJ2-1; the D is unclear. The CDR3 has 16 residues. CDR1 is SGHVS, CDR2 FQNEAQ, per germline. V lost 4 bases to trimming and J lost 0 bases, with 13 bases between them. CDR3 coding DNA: TGTGCCAGCAGCTACGCAGGTCCCAGCTCCTACAATGAGCAGTTCTTC. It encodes CASSYAGPSSYNEQFF.

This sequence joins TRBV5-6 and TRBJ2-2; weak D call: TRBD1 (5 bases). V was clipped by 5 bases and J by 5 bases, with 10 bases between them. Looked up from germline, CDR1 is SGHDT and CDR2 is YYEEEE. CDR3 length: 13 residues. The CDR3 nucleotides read TGTGCCAGCAGGGGGCGCCGGACCGGGGAGCTGTTTTTT. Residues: CASRGRRTGELFF.

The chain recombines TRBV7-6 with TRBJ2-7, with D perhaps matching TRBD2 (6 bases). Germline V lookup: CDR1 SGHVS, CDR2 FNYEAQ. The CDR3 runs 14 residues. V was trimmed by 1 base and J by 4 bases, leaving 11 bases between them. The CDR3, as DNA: TGTGCCAGCAGCTTAGACGGGAGTTTTTACGAGCAGTACTTC. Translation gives CASSLDGSFYEQYF. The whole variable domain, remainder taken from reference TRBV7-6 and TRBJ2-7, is GAGVSQSPRYKVTKRGQDVALRCDPISGHVSLYWYRQALGQGPEFLTYFNYEAQQDKSGLPNDRFSAERPEGSISTLTIQRTEQRDSAMYRCASSLDGSFYEQYFGPGTRLTVT.

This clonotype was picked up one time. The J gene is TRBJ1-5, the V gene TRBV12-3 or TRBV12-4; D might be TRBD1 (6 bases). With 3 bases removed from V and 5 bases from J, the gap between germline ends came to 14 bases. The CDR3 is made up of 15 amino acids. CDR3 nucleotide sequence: TGTGCCAGCAGTTTCGGCAGGGGTAAGGATCAGCCCCAGCATTTT. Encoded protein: CASSFGRGKDQPQHF.

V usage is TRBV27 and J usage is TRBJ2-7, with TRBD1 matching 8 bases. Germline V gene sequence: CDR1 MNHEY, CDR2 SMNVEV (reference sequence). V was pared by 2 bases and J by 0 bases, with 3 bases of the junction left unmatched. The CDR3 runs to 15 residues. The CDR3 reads CASSLIQGVSYEQYF. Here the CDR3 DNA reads TGTGCCAGCAGTTTAATACAGGGGGTCTCCTACGAGCAGTACTTC.